A single sample gave rise to the 17 T cell receptor beta chains below, sequenced in a study of T cells in Graves' hyperthyroidism and ophthalmopathy. RNA transcripts yielded amplified TCR beta CDR3 regions. An initial round of RT-PCR targeting the TCR CDR3 relied on the HTBI primer set. TCRdb reprocessed the multiplex PCR reads with MiXCR, giving one entry per CDR3 protein. This sample has 410,000 or so distinct CDR3 sequences, with roughly 15% found just once. The specimen was blood. All receptors come from a man aged 18 to 30 with Graves' ophthalmopathy.

This clonotype has at least ten counts. The chain uses TRBV5-1 and TRBJ2-3; no clear D. Per the germline V gene, CDR1 is SGHRS and CDR2 is YFSETQ. Between the trimmed V and J ends, which lost 0 bases and 0 bases, there was a span of 5 bases. This CDR3 region has 14 residues. As DNA, the CDR3 is TGCGCCAGCAGCTTGGGTGAGAGCACAGATACGCAGTATTTT. Protein product: CASSLGESTDTQYF.

The genes are TRBV24-1 and TRBJ1-5; 9 bases are shared with TRBD1. This CDR3 is built from 15 residues. Germline CDR1 and CDR2: KGHDR and SFDVKD. The J segment lost 4 bases and the V segment lost 3 bases, leaving 3 bases of the junction unmatched. CDR3 sequence: CATSDGTGFNQPQHF. The CDR3 region has the DNA TGTGCCACCAGTGATGGGACAGGGTTTAATCAGCCCCAGCATTTT.

As concerns this clonotype: A much larger clone differs by one base, so this may be a read error. The chain has TRBV29-1 and TRBJ2-5; 7 positions match TRBD1. Germline trimming cut 6 bases from V and 4 bases from J; bases unmatched to any gene: 17. The CDR3 consists of 16 residues. Germline V lookup: CDR1 SQVTM, CDR2 ANQGSEA. The CDR3 DNA sequence: TGCAGCGTGGGGGACAGCGTTGTATCAAGTAGAGAGACCCAGTACTTC. This translates into CSVGDSVVSSRETQYF.

This clonotype was detected ten times or more. The chain couples TRBV3-1 to TRBJ2-1, with D maybe TRBD2 (6 bases). V shed 2 bases and J shed 3 bases, with 14 bases lying between them. CDR1 and CDR2 from the germline V gene are LGHDT and YNNKEL (reference sequence). The CDR3 runs to 16 residues. The CDR3 nucleotides read TGTGCCAGCAGCCAACAATCCAGCGGGCGCTACAATGAGCAGTTCTTC. Encoded protein: CASSQQSSGRYNEQFF.

Worth noting for this clonotype: Given a much more abundant clone one base away, this may be a read error. This chain connects TRBV5-1 to TRBJ1-2, with 7 bases identical to TRBD1. The CDR3 runs to 16 residues. Trimming at V came to 0 bases and at J to 2 bases, leaving 7 bases not matched to a gene. Germline V gives CDR1 SGHRS, CDR2 YFSETQ. This CDR3 is CASSLAGTDRNYGYTF. In DNA, the CDR3 is TGCGCCAGCAGCTTGGCCGGGACAGATAGAAACTATGGCTACACCTTC.

The chain is built from TRBV19 and TRBJ2-2; D gene uncertain. V shed 3 bases and J shed 1 base, with 6 bases lying between them. This CDR3 is 14 amino acids long. CDR1 and CDR2 from the germline V gene are LNHDA and SQIVND (reference sequence). The CDR3 coding sequence is TGTGCCAGTAGTATGTGGCAGAACACCGGGGAGCTGTTTTTT. This translates into CASSMWQNTGELFF.

This rearrangement joins TRBV5-1 to TRBJ2-7; TRBD2 matches at 9 bases. CDR3 length: 17 residues. The junction had 11 bases not matched to a gene; V was cut back by 4 bases and J by 0 bases. Germline CDR1 is SGHRS and CDR2 is YFSETQ. CDR3 coding DNA: TGCGCCAGCAGCCCCAGGACTAGCGCTCACCCCTCCTACGAGCAGTACTTC. Translated, it gives CASSPRTSAHPSYEQYF.

The CDR3 reads CASSLEGGYQPQHF. The CDR3 DNA reads TGCGCCAGCAGCTTGGAAGGGGGATACCAGCCCCAGCATTTT. This sequence joins TRBV5-1 and TRBJ1-5; a possible D gene is TRBD1 (6 bases). The CDR3 runs to 14 residues. Trimming left V 0 bases short and J 7 bases short, with 11 bases between. Germline V gives CDR1 SGHRS, CDR2 YFSETQ. Combining the CDR3 with reference TRBV5-1 and TRBJ1-5 gives the whole variable domain KAGVTQTPRYLIKTRGQQVTLSCSPISGHRSVSWYQQTPGQGLQFLFEYFSETQRNKGNFPGRFSGRQFSNSRSEMNVSTLELGDSALYLCASSLEGGYQPQHFGDGTRLSIL.

This clonotype was seen at least ten times. J is TRBJ2-7 and V is TRBV6-1, with D perhaps matching TRBD1 or TRBD2 (6 bases each). The CDR3 consists of 15 residues. In germline, CDR1 is MNHNS, CDR2 SASEGT. V was pared by 1 base and J by 6 bases, with 16 bases between. CDR3: CASSEDRAFGGEQYF. The CDR3 DNA follows: TGTGCCAGCAGTGAAGACAGGGCATTCGGGGGCGAGCAGTACTTC.

This clonotype was counted at least ten times. The chain carries TRBV11-3 and TRBJ2-7; 13 bases fit TRBD2. The J segment lost 3 bases and the V segment lost 5 bases, leaving 4 bases of the junction unmatched. The CDR3 runs to 15 residues. CDR1 SGHNT and CDR2 YENEEA come from the germline V gene. The DNA for the CDR3 is TGTGCCAGCAGCCCGGGACTAGCGGGGTACTACGAGCAGTACTTC. As protein: CASSPGLAGYYEQYF.

The rearrangement uses TRBV30 and TRBJ2-2, with D tentatively TRBD1 (6 bases). The V gene lost 8 bases and the J gene lost 2 bases, with 15 bases spanning the gap. The CDR3 has 14 amino acids. Germline-derived CDR1 and CDR2 are GTSNPN and SVGIG (reference sequence). The CDR3 DNA follows: TGTGCCCATGCCCGGACAGCAAACACCGGGGAGCTGTTTTTT. As protein: CAHARTANTGELFF.

This clonotype was picked up many times. The chain joins TRBV2 to TRBJ2-7; D is undetermined. The CDR3 runs 13 residues. V was clipped by 7 bases and J by 6 bases, with 16 bases between them. Looked up from germline, CDR1 is SNHLY and CDR2 is FYNNEI. DNA of the CDR3: TGTGCCAGCAAGGCCAGGTATACCGGCGAGCAGTACTTC. Translating it yields CASKARYTGEQYF. Using reference TRBV2 and TRBJ2-7 for the parts outside the CDR3, the full variable domain is EPEVTQTPSHQVTQMGQEVILRCVPISNHLYFYWYRQILGQKVEFLVSFYNNEISEKSEIFDDQFSVERPDGSNFTLKIRSTKLEDSAMYFCASKARYTGEQYFGPGTRLTVT.

The chain joins TRBV27 to TRBJ2-7; 9 bases line up with TRBD1. V was clipped by 6 bases and J by 7 bases; unmatched bases: 10. Per germline, CDR1 MNHEY and CDR2 SMNVEV (reference sequence). The CDR3 has 14 amino acids. CDR3 nucleotides: TGTGCCAGCAGCCCCGAACAGGGGGCGGTTGAGCAGTACTTC. It codes for CASSPEQGAVEQYF.

The V call is TRBV5-4, the J call TRBJ2-2, with 13 bases aligning to TRBD2. The CDR3 runs 18 residues. CDR1 and CDR2 (germline): SGHNT, YYREEE (reference sequence). Trimming took 4 bases from V and 6 from J; bases not matched to a gene: 12. In DNA, the CDR3 is TGTGCCAGCAGCCCCTGGACTAGCGGGGGCCCGGGATCCGGGGAGCTGTTTTTT. It yields the protein CASSPWTSGGPGSGELFF.

The chain links TRBV20-1 to TRBJ2-7, with D possibly TRBD2 on 6 matching bases. Germline V gene lookup returns CDR1 DFQATT and CDR2 SNEGSKA (reference sequence). This CDR3 has 15 residues. Trimming shortened V by 6 bases and J by 6 bases, and 24 bases separated the two germline ends. The CDR3 nucleotides are TGCAGTGCAATCGAACCTACCGGGAGTCGCGGCGAGCAGTACTTC. Translating it yields CSAIEPTGSRGEQYF.

This clonotype was recorded once. One base away lies a much larger clone, so this may be a sequencing read error. This rearrangement joins TRBV27 to TRBJ1-2; D is ambiguous. The CDR3 length is 11 residues. The ends were cut back, 10 bases at V and 3 bases at J, with 9 bases in the middle. CDR1 and CDR2 from the germline V gene are MNHEY and SMNVEV (reference sequence). This CDR3 is CATLAYYGYTF. DNA for the CDR3: TGTGCCACCCTCGCATACTATGGCTACACCTTC.

In the case of this clonotype: This may arise from a read error, as a much more abundant clone is one base away. Here the CDR3 omits its conserved ending phenylalanine or tryptophan, so a read error is the likely source. CDR3 in DNA: TGTGCCACCAGTGATCCCGGGACTAGCGGAGAGACCCAGTACCTC. Residues: CATSDPGTSGETQYL. The chain carries TRBV24-1 and TRBJ2-5, with TRBD2 identical over 11 bases. Germline V gives CDR1 KGHDR, CDR2 SFDVKD. This CDR3 comprises 15 residues. After removal of 3 bases from V and 4 bases from J, the junction contained 3 bases not matched to a gene.